This TCR beta chain was recorded in a study of blood T cell repertoires in COVID-19. Study overall: The samples span acute and convalescent COVID-19 from the United States, Italy and Spain. In each case, the material was cDNA or gDNA derived from T cells, B-cell-depleted T cells, or PBMCs.

Germline values: CDR1 SGHAT, CDR2 FQNNGV. The CDR3 totals 16 residues. Trimming removed 2 bases from V and 2 bases from J, with 12 bases in between. In the original workflow: Counts of nucleated cells, estimated from reference gene primer amplification, were obtained. Measured with immunoSEQ multiplex PCR; TCRdb has only the in-frame clones, and not every one. The DNA gave D and trimming, while V, J and clone size come from that table. The sample records 350,000 to 450,000 clones, around 85% being singletons. The table lists this clone with a few counts. This receptor was taken from a woman under 30 with acute or convalescent COVID-19. J is TRBJ2-2 and V is TRBV11-2, with TRBD1 as a possible D gene (6 bases). Sequencing was done on a sample of peripheral blood. CDR3 in amino acids: CASSLNSGANTGELFF. The CDR3 DNA sequence: TGTGCCAGCAGCTTAAATTCAGGGGCTAACACCGGGGAGCTGTTTTTT.